The clone carrying this T cell receptor beta chain was counted a single time. Its antigen is as yet unknown. TCRdb's copy holds only in-frame clones and misses some; the assay was immunoSEQ multiplex PCR. The sample consists of around 400,000 clones, 80% to 95% of them appearing once. These data come from a study of Ad26.COV2.S vaccination and SARS-CoV-2 variants. Study information: In the study, Ad26.COV2.S was injected intramuscularly once, or twice 56 days apart. Points from the study as a whole: There was a possibility that the TCR breadth and depth analyses underestimated total T cell responses.

Stated treatment: 19 received Ad26.COV2.S at low or high dose, single or two shots; roughly 5 received placebo; per-sample allocation not given. Each sample was drawn 63 days after the first injection (of vaccine or placebo). The receptor's source is a person aged 18-60 years who received the Ad26.COV2.S COVID-19 vaccine or a placebo. Sequences were derived from peripheral blood, sampled in a trial of Ad26.COV2.S vaccine versus placebo.

The CDR3 sequence is CSVLGADGYTF. The CDR3 DNA follows: TGCAGCGTGCTAGGGGCGGATGGCTACACCTTC. The rearrangement uses TRBV29-1 and TRBJ1-2; D perhaps matches TRBD1 (5 bases). CDR3 length: 11 residues. The germline V gene has CDR1 SQVTM and CDR2 ANQGSEA. V dropped 6 bases and J dropped 6 bases, with 11 bases sitting between them.